The entry that follows covers one T cell receptor (beta chain) sequence. What it binds is not known. The study sequenced cultured CD4+ T cell DNA using the Oncomine TCR Beta short-read assay. A single record per CDR3 protein comes from TCRdb applying MiXCR to the PCR reads. Of 20,000 or so distinct CDR3 sequences listed, around 40% are singletons. Documented treatment: approximately nine-day PBMC culture with coronavirus spike peptide pools or control peptides (ViraFEST assay). This sample is part of a study of vaccination and CD4 T cells after COVID-19. Trimming stripped 0 bases from V and 1 base from J, with 9 bases between. Germline V gene lookup returns CDR1 SGHTA and CDR2 FQGTGA. The CDR3 totals 15 residues.

The specimen comprised CD4+ T cells from blood, cultured in vitro, sampled after SARS-CoV-2 vaccination. The genes are TRBV7-3 and TRBJ1-1; D call uncertain. This TCR came from a human donor who had recovered from COVID-19. The chain's CDR3 is CASSLTGHQNTEAFF. For the CDR3, the DNA is TGTGCCAGCAGCTTAACAGGGCACCAGAACACTGAAGCTTTCTTT.